This T cell receptor beta chain is drawn from a study of blood T cell repertoires in COVID-19. Study as a whole: Donors in the United States, Italy and Spain gave samples during acute or convalescent COVID-19. Sample material is recorded as cDNA or gDNA derived from T cells, B-cell-depleted T cells, or PBMCs.

The CDR3 spans 16 residues. V was cut by 3 bases and J by 4 bases, with 15 bases left in between. Per the germline V gene, CDR1 is LNHDA and CDR2 is SQIVND (reference sequence). Under the authors' procedure: The authors estimated nucleated cell counts from reference gene primer amplification. Generated by immunoSEQ multiplex PCR, the TCRdb table keeps only in-frame clones and is missing some. The V and J calls and the clone size are those of that table, but D and trimming were determined from the DNA. The table has approximately 230,000 clones, around 89% seen once. The specimen sequenced was PBMCs or T cells enriched from blood (not recorded which). V and J are TRBV19 and TRBJ2-2; D is unclear. The clonotype originates from a woman aged 30 to 39 who had recovered from COVID-19. As DNA, the CDR3 is TGTGCCAGTAGTATCCAGCCGGCGGCTAGCACCGGGGAGCTGTTTTTT. Translating it yields CASSIQPAASTGELFF. The variable domain in full, completed from reference TRBV19 and TRBJ2-2, reads DGGITQSPKYLFRKEGQNVTLSCEQNLNHDAMYWYRQDPGQGLRLIYYSQIVNDFQKGDIAEGYSVSREKKESFPLTVTSAQKNPTAFYLCASSIQPAASTGELFFGEGSRLTVL.